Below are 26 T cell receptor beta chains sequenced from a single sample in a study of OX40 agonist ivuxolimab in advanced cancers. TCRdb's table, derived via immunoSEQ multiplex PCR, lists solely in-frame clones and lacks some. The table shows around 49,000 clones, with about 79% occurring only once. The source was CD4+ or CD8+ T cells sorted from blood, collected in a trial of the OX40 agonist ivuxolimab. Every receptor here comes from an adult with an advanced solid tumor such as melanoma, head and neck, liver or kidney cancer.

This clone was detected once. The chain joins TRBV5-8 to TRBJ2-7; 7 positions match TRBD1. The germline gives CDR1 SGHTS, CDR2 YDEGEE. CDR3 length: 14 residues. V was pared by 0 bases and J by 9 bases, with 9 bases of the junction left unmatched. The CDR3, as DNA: TGTGCCAGCAGCTTGGTTGGCAGGGGGTTATCGCAGTACTTC. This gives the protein CASSLVGRGLSQYF.

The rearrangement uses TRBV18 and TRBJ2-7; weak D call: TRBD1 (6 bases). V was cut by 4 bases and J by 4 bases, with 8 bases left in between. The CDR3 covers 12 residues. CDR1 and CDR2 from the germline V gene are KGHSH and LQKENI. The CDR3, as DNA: TGTGCCAGCTCACAAGGACAGTACGAGCAGTACTTC. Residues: CASSQGQYEQYF.

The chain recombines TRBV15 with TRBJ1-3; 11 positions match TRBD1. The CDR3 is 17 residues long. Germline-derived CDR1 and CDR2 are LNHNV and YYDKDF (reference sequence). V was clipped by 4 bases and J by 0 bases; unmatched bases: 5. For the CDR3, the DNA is TGTGCCACCAGCACGGGACAGGGGGTGAGCTCTGGAAACACCATATATTTT. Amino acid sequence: CATSTGQGVSSGNTIYF. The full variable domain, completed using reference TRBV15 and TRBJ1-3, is DAMVIQNPRYQVTQFGKPVTLSCSQTLNHNVMYWYQQKSSQAPKLLFHYYDKDFNNEADTPDNFQSRRPNTSFCFLDIRSPGLGDTAMYLCATSTGQGVSSGNTIYFGEGSWLTVV.

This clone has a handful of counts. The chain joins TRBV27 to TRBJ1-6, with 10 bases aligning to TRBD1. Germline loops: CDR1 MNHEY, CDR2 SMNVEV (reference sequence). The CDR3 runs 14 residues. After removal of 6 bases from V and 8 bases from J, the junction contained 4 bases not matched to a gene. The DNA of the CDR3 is TGTGCCAGCAGAAGGACAGGGGGAGATTCACCCCTCCACTTT. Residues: CASRRTGGDSPLHF.

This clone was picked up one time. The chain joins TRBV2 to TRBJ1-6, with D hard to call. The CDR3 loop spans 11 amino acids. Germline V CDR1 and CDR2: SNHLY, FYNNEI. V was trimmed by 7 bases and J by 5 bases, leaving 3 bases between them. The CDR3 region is CASMDNSPLHF. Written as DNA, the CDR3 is TGTGCCAGCATGGATAATTCACCCCTCCACTTT.

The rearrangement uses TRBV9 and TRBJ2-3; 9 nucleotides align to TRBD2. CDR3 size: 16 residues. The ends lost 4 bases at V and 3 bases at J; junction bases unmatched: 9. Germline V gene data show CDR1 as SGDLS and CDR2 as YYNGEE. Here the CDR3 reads CASSFSPSGTTDTQYF. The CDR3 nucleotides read TGTGCCAGCAGCTTCTCTCCTAGCGGGACGACAGATACGCAGTATTTT. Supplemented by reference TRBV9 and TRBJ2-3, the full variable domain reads DSGVTQTPKHLITATGQRVTLRCSPRSGDLSVYWYQQSLDQGLQFLIQYYNGEERAKGNILERFSAQQFPDLHSELNLSSLELGDSALYFCASSFSPSGTTDTQYFGPGTRLTVL.

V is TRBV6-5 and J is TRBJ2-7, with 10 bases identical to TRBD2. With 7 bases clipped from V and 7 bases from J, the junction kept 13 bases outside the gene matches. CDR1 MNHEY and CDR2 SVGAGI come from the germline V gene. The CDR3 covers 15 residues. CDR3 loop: CASTEDPSGSWEQYF. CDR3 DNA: TGTGCCAGCACCGAGGATCCTAGCGGGAGTTGGGAGCAGTACTTC.

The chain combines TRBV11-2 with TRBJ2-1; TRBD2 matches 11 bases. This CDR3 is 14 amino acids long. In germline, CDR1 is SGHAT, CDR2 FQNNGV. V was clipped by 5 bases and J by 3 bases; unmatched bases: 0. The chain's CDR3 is CASSGTSGYNEQFF. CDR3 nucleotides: TGTGCCAGCAGCGGGACTAGCGGCTACAATGAGCAGTTCTTC.

The CDR3 sequence: CSAAPGTGEQYF. In DNA form, the CDR3 reads TGCAGCGCTGCCCCGGGAACTGGCGAGCAGTACTTC. The chain is built from TRBV29-1 and TRBJ2-7; tentatively, D is TRBD2 (5 bases). From germline, CDR1 is SQVTM and CDR2 ANQGSEA. The CDR3 spans 12 residues. V lost 7 bases, J lost 6 bases, and 16 bases lay in between.

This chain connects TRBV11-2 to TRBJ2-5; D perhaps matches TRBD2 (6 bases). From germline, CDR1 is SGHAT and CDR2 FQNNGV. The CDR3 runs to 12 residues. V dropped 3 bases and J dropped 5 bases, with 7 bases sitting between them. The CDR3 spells CASSFGSETQYF. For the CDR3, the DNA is TGTGCCAGCAGCTTCGGGAGTGAGACCCAGTACTTC.

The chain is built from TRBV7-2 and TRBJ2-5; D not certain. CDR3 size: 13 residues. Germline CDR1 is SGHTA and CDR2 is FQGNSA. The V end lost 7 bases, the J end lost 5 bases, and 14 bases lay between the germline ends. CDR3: CASNMAPGETQYF. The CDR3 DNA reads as TGTGCCAGCAACATGGCACCAGGCGAGACCCAGTACTTC.

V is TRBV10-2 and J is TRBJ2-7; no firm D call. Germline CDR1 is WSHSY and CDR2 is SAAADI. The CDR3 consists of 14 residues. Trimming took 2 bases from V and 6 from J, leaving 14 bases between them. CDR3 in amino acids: CASSESVPATEQYF. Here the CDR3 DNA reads TGCGCCAGCAGTGAGAGTGTTCCTGCAACCGAGCAGTACTTC.

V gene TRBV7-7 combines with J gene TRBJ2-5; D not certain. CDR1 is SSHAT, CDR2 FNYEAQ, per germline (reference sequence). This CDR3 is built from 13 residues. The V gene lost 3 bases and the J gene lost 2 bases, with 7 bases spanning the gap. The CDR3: CASSFGRQETQYF. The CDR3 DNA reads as TGTGCCAGCAGCTTTGGCAGACAAGAGACCCAGTACTTC. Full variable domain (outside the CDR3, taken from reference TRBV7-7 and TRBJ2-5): GAGVSQSPRYKVTKRGQDVTLRCDPISSHATLYWYQQALGQGPEFLTYFNYEAQPDKSGLPSDRFSAERPEGSISTLTIQRTEQRDSAMYRCASSFGRQETQYFGPGTRLLVL.

Written as DNA, the CDR3 is TGTGCCAGTAGTTTCGGGAAAGTCACTGAAGCTTTCTTT. Translated: CASSFGKVTEAFF. The genes are TRBV19 and TRBJ1-1; D is ambiguous. V gave up 5 bases and J gave up 4 bases, with 11 bases separating them. CDR1 and CDR2 from the germline V gene are LNHDA and SQIVND (reference sequence). This CDR3 spans 13 amino acids.

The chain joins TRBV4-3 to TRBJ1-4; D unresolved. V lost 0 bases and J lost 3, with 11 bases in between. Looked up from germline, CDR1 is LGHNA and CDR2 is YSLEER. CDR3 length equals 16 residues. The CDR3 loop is CASSQDGGNPNEKLFF. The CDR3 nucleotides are TGCGCCAGCAGCCAAGATGGCGGGAACCCTAATGAAAAACTGTTTTTT.

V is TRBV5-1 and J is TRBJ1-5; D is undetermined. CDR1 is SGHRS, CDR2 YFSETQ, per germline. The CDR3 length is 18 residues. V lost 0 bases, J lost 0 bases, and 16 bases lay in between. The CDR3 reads CASSLDEGRIYSNQPQHF. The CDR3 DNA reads TGCGCCAGCAGCTTGGACGAGGGCCGTATATATAGCAATCAGCCCCAGCATTTT.

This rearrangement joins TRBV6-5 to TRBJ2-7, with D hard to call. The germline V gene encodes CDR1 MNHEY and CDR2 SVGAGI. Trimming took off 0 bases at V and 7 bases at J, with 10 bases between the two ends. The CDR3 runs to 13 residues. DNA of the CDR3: TGTGCCAGCAGTTACTCGATTTGGGGAGAGCAGTACTTC. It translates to CASSYSIWGEQYF.

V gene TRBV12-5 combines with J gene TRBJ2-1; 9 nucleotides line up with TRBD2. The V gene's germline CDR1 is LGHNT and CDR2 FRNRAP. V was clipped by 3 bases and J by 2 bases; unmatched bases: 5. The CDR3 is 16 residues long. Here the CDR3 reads CASGLPGLATYNEQFF. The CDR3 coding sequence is TGTGCTAGTGGTTTACCGGGACTAGCAACCTACAATGAGCAGTTCTTC. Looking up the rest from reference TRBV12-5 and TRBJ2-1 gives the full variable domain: DARVTQTPRHKVTEMGQEVTMRCQPILGHNTVFWYRQTMMQGLELLAYFRNRAPLDDSGMPKDRFSAEMPDATLATLKIQPSEPRDSAVYFCASGLPGLATYNEQFFGPGTRLTVL.

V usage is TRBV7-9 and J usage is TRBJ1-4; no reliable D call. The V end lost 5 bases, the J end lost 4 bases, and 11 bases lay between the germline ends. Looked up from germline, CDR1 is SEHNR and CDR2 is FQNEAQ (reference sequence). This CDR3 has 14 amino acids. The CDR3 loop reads CASSPGEINEKLFF. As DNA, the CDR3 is TGTGCCAGCAGCCCTGGGGAAATTAATGAAAAACTGTTTTTT.

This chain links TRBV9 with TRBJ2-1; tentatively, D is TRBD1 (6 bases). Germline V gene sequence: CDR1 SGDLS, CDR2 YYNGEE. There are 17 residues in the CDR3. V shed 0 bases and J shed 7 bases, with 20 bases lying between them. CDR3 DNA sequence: TGTGCCAGCAGCGTAGACTGGATTGGACAGTTTAAAAATGAGCAGTTCTTC. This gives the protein CASSVDWIGQFKNEQFF.

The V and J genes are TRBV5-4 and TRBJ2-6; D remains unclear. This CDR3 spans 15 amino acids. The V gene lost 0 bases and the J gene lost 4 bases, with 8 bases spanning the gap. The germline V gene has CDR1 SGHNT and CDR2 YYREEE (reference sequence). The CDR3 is CASSLALVGANVLTF. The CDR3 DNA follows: TGTGCCAGCAGCTTGGCCTTGGTGGGGGCCAACGTCCTGACTTTC.

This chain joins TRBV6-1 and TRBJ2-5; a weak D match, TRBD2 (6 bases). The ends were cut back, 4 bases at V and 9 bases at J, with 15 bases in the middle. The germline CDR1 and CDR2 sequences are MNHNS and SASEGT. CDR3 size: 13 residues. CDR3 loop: CASSVGGGAAQYF. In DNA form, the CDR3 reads TGTGCCAGCAGTGTTGGCGGCGGGGCGGCCCAGTACTTC.

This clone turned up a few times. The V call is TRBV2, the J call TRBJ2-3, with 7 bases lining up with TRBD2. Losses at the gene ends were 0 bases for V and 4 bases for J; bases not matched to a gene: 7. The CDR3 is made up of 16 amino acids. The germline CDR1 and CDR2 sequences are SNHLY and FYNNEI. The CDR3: CASSEASGSGADTQYF. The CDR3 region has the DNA TGTGCCAGCAGTGAAGCATCGGGGAGCGGGGCAGATACGCAGTATTTT.

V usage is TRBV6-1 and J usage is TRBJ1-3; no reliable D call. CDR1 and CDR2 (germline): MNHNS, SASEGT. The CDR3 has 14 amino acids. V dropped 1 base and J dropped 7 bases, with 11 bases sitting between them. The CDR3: CASSEGTTRNTIYF. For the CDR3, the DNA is TGTGCCAGCAGTGAAGGGACTACCAGGAACACCATATATTTT.

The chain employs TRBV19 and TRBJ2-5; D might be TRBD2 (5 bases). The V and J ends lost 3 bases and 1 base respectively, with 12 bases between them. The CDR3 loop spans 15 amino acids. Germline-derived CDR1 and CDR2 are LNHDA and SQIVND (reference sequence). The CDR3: CASSMVAAVQETQYF. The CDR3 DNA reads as TGTGCCAGTAGTATGGTAGCAGCGGTCCAAGAGACCCAGTACTTC. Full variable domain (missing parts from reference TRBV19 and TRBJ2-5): DGGITQSPKYLFRKEGQNVTLSCEQNLNHDAMYWYRQDPGQGLRLIYYSQIVNDFQKGDIAEGYSVSREKKESFPLTVTSAQKNPTAFYLCASSMVAAVQETQYFGPGTRLLVL.

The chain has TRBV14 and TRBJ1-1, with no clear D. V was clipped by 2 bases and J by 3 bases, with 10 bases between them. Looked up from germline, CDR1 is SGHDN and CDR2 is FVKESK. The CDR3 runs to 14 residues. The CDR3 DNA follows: TGTGCCAGCAGCCAACAAGCGGGTTACACTGAAGCTTTCTTT. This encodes CASSQQAGYTEAFF.